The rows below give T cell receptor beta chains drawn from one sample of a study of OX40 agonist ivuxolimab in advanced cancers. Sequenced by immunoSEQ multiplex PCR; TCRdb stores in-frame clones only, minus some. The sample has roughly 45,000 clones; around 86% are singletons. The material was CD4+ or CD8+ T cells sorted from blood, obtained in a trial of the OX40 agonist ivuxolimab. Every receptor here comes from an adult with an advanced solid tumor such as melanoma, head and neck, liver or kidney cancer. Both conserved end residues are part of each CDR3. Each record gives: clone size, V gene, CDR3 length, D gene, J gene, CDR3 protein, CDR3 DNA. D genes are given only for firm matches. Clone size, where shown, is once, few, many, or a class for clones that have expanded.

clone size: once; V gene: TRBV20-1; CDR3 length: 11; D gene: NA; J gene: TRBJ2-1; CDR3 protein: CSVSDGDEQFF; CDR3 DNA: TGCAGTGTCTCCGACGGGGATGAGCAGTTCTTC
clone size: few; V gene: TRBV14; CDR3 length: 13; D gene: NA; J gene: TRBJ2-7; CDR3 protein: CASSRQNSYEQYF; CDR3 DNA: TGTGCCAGCAGCCGGCAGAACTCCTACGAGCAGTACTTC
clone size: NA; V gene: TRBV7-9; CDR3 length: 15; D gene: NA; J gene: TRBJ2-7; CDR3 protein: CASSFLQGASYEQYF; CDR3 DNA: TGTGCCAGCAGCTTCTTACAGGGAGCCTCCTACGAGCAGTACTTC
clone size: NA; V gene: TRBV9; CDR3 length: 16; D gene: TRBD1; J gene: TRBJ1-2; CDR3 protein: CASTRALLRQGGGYTF; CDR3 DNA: TGTGCCAGCACTAGGGCGCTACTAAGACAGGGCGGTGGCTACACCTTC
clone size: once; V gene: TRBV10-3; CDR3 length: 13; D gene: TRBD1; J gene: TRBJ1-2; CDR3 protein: CAIRPTGVGGYTF; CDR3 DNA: TGTGCCATCAGACCCACAGGGGTAGGTGGCTACACCTTC
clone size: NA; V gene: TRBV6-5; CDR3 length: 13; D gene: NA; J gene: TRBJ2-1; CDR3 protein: CASRMPGISEQFF; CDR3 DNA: TGTGCCAGCCGGATGCCCGGGATCAGTGAGCAGTTCTTC
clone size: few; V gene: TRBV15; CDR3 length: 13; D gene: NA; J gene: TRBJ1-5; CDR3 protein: CATSRDEGILEHF; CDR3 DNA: TGTGCCACCAGCAGAGATGAGGGCATATTGGAGCATTTT
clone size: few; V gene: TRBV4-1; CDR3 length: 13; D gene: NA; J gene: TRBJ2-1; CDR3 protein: CASSNLGDNEQFF; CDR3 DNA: TGCGCCAGCAGTAACCTGGGCGACAATGAGCAGTTCTTC
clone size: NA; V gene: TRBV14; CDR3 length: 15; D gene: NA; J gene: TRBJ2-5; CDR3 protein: CASSQGRGKGETQYF; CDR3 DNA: TGTGCCAGCAGCCAAGGGCGAGGAAAAGGGGAGACCCAGTACTTC
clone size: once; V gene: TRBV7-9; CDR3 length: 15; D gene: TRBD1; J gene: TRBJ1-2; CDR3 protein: CASSFTTGESNGYTF; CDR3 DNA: TGTGCCAGCAGCTTTACGACAGGGGAGTCGAATGGCTACACCTTC
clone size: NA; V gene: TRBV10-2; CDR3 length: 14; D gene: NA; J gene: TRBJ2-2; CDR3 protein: CATSGNRDTGELFF; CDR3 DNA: TGCGCCACGTCCGGGAACAGAGACACCGGGGAGCTGTTTTTT
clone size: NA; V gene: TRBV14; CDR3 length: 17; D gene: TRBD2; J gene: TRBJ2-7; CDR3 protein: CASSQEKLAGISYEQYF; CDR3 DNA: TGTGCCAGCAGCCAAGAGAAACTAGCGGGTATCTCCTACGAGCAGTACTTC
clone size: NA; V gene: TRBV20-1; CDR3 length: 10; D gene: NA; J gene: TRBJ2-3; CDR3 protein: CSPFSDTQYF; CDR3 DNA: TGCAGTCCATTTAGTGATACGCAGTATTTT
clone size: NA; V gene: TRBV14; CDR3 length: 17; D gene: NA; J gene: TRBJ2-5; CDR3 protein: CASSQTGSLSGLETQYF; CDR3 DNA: TGTGCCAGCAGCCAAACAGGGTCGCTGTCAGGGTTGGAGACCCAGTACTTC
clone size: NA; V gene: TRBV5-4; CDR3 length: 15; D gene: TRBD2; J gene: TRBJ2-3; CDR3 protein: CASTKGLAGEDTQYF; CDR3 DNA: TGTGCCAGCACAAAGGGACTAGCGGGAGAAGATACGCAGTATTTT
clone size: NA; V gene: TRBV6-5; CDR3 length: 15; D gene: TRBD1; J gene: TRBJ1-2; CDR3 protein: CASSDYRGRDYGYTF; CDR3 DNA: TGTGCCAGCAGTGACTACAGGGGGCGCGACTATGGCTACACCTTC
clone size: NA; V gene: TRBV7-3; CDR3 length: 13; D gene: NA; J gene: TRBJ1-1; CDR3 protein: CASSSQDRKEAFF; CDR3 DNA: TGTGCCAGCAGCTCCCAAGACAGGAAAGAAGCTTTCTTT
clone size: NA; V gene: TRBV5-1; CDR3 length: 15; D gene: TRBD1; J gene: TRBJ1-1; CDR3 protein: CASSPTGQGNTEAFF; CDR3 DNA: TGCGCCAGCAGCCCCACGGGACAGGGGAACACTGAAGCTTTCTTT
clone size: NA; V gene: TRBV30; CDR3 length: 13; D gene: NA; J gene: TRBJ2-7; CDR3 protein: CAWSGGRVSEQYF; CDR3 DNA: TGTGCCTGGAGTGGGGGGCGGGTTAGCGAGCAGTACTTC
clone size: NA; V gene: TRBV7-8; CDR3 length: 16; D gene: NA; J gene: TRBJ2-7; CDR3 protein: CASSPGPTRSLYEQYF; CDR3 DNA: TGTGCCAGCAGCCCCGGACCTACCAGGTCGCTCTACGAGCAGTACTTC
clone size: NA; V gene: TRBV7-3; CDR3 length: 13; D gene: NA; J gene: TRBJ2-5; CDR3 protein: CASSLDTGETQYF; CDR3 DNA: TGTGCCAGCAGCTTAGATACTGGGGAGACCCAGTACTTC
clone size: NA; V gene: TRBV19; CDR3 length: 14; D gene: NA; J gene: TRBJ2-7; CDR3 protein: CASSMSRILREQYF; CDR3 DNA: TGTGCCAGTAGTATGTCCAGAATCCTGAGAGAGCAGTACTTC
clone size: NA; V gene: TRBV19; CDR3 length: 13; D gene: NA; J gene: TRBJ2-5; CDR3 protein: CASSISRRETQYF; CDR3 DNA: TGTGCCAGTAGTATAAGTCGTCGAGAGACCCAGTACTTC
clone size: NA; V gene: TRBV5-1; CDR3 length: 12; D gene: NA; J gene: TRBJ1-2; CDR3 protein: CASSLPDYGYTF; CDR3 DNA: TGCGCCAGCAGCTTGCCAGACTATGGCTACACCTTC
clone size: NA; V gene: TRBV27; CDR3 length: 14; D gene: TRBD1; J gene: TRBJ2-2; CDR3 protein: CASSLWTGGGELFF; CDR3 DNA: TGTGCCAGCAGTTTATGGACAGGGGGCGGGGAGCTGTTTTTT
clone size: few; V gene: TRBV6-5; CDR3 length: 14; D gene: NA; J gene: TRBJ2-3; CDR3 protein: CASSIRGGTDTQYF; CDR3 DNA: TGTGCCAGCAGTATAAGGGGGGGCACAGATACGCAGTATTTT
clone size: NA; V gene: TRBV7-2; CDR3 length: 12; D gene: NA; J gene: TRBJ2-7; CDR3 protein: CASSSSSYEQYF; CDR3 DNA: TGTGCCAGCAGCTCGAGCTCCTACGAGCAGTACTTC
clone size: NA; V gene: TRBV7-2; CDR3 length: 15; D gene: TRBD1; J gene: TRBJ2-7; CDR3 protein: CASSSPGGARVEQYF; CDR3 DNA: TGTGCCAGCAGCTCTCCAGGGGGCGCCCGGGTCGAGCAGTACTTC
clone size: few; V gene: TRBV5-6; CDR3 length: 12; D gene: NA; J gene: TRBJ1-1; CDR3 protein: CASSLAGFEAFF; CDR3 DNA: TGTGCCAGCAGCTTGGCTGGGTTTGAAGCTTTCTTT
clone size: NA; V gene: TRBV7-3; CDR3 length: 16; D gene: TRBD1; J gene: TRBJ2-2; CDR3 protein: CASSLFGTANTGELFF; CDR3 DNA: TGTGCCAGCAGCTTATTCGGGACAGCGAACACCGGGGAGCTGTTTTTT
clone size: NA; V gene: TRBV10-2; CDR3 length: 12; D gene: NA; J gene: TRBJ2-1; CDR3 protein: CASRLSYNEQFF; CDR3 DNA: TGCGCCAGCAGGCTATCCTACAATGAGCAGTTCTTC
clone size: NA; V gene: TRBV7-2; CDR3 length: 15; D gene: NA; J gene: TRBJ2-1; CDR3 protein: CASSFGRSSYNEQFF; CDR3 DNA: TGTGCCAGCAGCTTTGGTCGGAGCTCCTACAATGAGCAGTTCTTC
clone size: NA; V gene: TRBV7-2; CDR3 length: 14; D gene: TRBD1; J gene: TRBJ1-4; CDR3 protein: CASSLGGQYEKLFF; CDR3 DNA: TGTGCCAGCAGCTTAGGGGGACAGTATGAAAAACTGTTTTTT
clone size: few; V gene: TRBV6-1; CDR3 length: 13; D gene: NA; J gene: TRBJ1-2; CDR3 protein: CASRHRDDYGYTF; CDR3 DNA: TGTGCCAGCAGGCACCGGGACGACTATGGCTACACCTTC
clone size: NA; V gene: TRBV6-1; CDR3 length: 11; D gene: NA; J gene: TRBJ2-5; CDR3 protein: CASRYQETQYF; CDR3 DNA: TGTGCCAGTCGTTACCAAGAGACCCAGTACTTC
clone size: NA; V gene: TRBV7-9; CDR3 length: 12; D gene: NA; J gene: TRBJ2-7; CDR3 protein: CASSLEGRATNF; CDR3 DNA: TGTGCCAGCAGCTTAGAGGGGCGGGCGACGAACTTC
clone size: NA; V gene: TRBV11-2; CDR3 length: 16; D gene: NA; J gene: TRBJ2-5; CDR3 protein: CASSFPPGGPQETQYF; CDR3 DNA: TGTGCCAGCAGCTTCCCCCCAGGAGGCCCCCAAGAGACCCAGTACTTC
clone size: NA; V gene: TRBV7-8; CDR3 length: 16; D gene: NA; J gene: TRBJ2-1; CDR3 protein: CASSIRRDALYNEQFF; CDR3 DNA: TGTGCCAGCAGCATCAGACGGGACGCACTCTACAATGAGCAGTTCTTC
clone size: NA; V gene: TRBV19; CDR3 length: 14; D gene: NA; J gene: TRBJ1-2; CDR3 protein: CASSIDQTQSGYTF; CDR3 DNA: TGTGCCAGTAGTATAGACCAGACGCAGTCTGGCTACACCTTC
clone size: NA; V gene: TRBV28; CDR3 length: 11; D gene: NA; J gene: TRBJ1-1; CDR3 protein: CASETRQRAFF; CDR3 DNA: TGTGCCAGCGAGACGAGGCAGAGAGCTTTCTTT
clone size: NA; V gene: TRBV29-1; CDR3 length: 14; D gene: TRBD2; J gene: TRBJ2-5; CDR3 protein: CSASPGTSGETQYF; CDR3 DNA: TGCAGCGCATCACCCGGGACTAGCGGGGAGACCCAGTACTTC
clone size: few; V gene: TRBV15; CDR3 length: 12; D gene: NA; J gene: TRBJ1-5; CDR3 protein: CATSNSNQPQHF; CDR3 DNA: TGTGCCACCAGTAATAGCAATCAGCCCCAGCATTTT
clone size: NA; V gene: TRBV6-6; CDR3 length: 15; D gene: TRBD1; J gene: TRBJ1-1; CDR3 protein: CASILSQGVNTEAFF; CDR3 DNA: TGTGCCAGCATCCTAAGCCAGGGGGTTAACACTGAAGCTTTCTTT
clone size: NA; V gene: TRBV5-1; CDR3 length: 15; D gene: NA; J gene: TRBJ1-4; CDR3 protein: CASSLVTGTNEKLFF; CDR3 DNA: TGCGCCAGCAGCTTGGTAACGGGGACTAATGAAAAACTGTTTTTT
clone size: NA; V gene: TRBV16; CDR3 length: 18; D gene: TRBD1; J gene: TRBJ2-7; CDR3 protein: CASSQWGGFGTEAYEQYF; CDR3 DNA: TGTGCCAGCAGCCAATGGGGCGGTTTCGGGACAGAAGCCTACGAGCAGTACTTC
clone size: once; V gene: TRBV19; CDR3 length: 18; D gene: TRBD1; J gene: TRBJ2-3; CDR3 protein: CASSMAVGGTGGTDTQYF; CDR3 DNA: TGTGCCAGTAGTATGGCAGTAGGGGGGACAGGGGGCACAGATACGCAGTATTTT